The text below deals with one T cell receptor (beta chain). Here immunoSEQ multiplex PCR was the method, and the copy in TCRdb shows in-frame clones only, minus some. The top ten hold more than 3.5% of the sample, which has about 15,000 clones, 73% seen once. This entry belongs to a study of high-grade serous ovarian cancer treatment subgroups. The tumor samples were collected prior to definitive surgery or chemotherapy. Trimming at V came to 5 bases and at J to 4 bases, leaving 8 bases not matched to a gene. The CDR3 is 14 amino acids. CDR1 is SGHNT and CDR2 is YYREEE in the germline V gene (reference sequence).

The TCR originated in a human donor with high-grade serous ovarian cancer. Specimen: tumor tissue. The gene calls are TRBV5-4 and TRBJ1-2; 7 nucleotides match TRBD1. The CDR3 is CASREQGIIYGYTF. Written as DNA, the CDR3 is TGTGCCAGCAGGGAACAGGGGATCATCTATGGCTACACCTTC.